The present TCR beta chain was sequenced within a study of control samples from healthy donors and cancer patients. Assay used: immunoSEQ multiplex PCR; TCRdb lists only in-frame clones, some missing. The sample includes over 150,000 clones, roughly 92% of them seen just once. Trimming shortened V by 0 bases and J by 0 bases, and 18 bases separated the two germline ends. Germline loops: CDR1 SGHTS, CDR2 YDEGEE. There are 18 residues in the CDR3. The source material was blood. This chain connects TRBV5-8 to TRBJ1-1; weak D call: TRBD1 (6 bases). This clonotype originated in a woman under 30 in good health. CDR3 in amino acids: CASSLGDTPPEVNTEAFF. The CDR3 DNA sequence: TGTGCCAGCAGCTTGGGGGACACACCCCCGGAGGTGAACACTGAAGCTTTCTTT.